The next 15 T cell receptor beta chains were all read from a single sample in a study of monozygotic twins with inflammatory bowel disease. TCRdb re-called the 5' RACE reads and shows each CDR3 protein once, DNA omitted. The sample spans about 160,000 distinct CDR3 sequences; the ten largest clones claim approximately 3%. Sequenced: blood. The receptors originated from a human donor with ulcerative colitis or Crohn's disease, or a healthy co-twin of an affected twin (not recorded which).

The CDR3 sequence: CASSGSLAGVGNEQFF. V usage is TRBV5-1 and J usage is TRBJ2-1; TCRdb proposes TRBD2, but this gene call is untestable without DNA. Germline V CDR1 and CDR2: SGHRS, YFSETQ. This CDR3 is 16 amino acids long.

The chain employs TRBV20-1 and TRBJ1-2; lacking DNA, the TRBD1 call made by TCRdb goes unchecked. CDR3 size: 14 residues. Germline V CDR1 and CDR2: DFQATT, SNEGSKA (reference sequence). The CDR3 region is CSALHRDRFYGYTF.

The chain carries TRBV28 and TRBJ2-7; the D call of TRBD1 rests on TCRdb alone, since no DNA is present to check it. The CDR3 sequence is 15 residues long. CDR1 is MDHEN and CDR2 is SYDVKM in the germline V gene. The CDR3: CSSSLRDRGGYEQYF.

The rearrangement links TRBV28 to TRBJ2-1; TCRdb's assignment of TRBD2 cannot be checked, as there is no DNA. CDR1 and CDR2 from the germline V gene are MDHEN and SYDVKM. CDR3 length: 18 residues. CDR3 amino acids: CASSFGFRRASSYNEQFF.

Here the CDR3 reads CASSPTGSSGANVLTF. This rearrangement joins TRBV18 to TRBJ2-6; TCRdb proposes TRBD1, but this gene call is untestable without DNA. The CDR3 consists of 16 residues. Germline assignment: CDR1 KGHSH and CDR2 LQKENI.

The chain couples TRBV6-1 to TRBJ2-6. The CDR3 extends over 15 amino acids. From germline, CDR1 is MNHNS and CDR2 SASEGT. This CDR3 reads CASSAGVSGANVLTF.

This chain connects TRBV14 to TRBJ2-1; TCRdb picks TRBD2, but there is no DNA to check that call. The germline CDR1 and CDR2 sequences are SGHDN and FVKESK. The CDR3 sequence is 16 residues long. The CDR3 region is CASSQGLGLADNEQFF.

V and J are TRBV27 and TRBJ2-5; TCRdb's D call, TRBD1, is unchecked because there is no DNA. This CDR3 is built from 16 residues. Germline CDR1 MNHEY, CDR2 SMNVEV (reference sequence). This CDR3 is CASSLGVGTGEKTQYF.

The chain couples TRBV7-8 to TRBJ2-5; TCRdb picks TRBD1, but there is no DNA to check that call. Germline V gene lookup returns CDR1 SGHVS and CDR2 FQNEAQ. This CDR3 spans 14 amino acids. The CDR3 sequence: CASSRDRGGETQYF. The variable domain in full, completed from reference TRBV7-8 and TRBJ2-5, reads GAGVSQSPRYKVAKRGQDVALRCDPISGHVSLFWYQQALGQGPEFLTYFQNEAQLDKSGLPSDRFFAERPEGSVSTLKIQRTQQEDSAVYLCASSRDRGGETQYFGPGTRLLVL.

The gene calls are TRBV28 and TRBJ1-2; no DNA is available, so the TRBD1 call from TCRdb remains unchecked. The CDR3 runs to 13 residues. CDR1 and CDR2 from the germline V gene are MDHEN and SYDVKM. The chain's CDR3 is CASRIGGRNGYTF.

The chain employs TRBV20-1 and TRBJ2-1; TCRdb returns TRBD1, unconfirmable since there is no DNA. Germline CDR1 and CDR2: DFQATT and SNEGSKA (reference sequence). The CDR3 contains 16 residues. This CDR3 is CSANSPGTGYYNEQFF.

The rearrangement uses TRBV11-1 and TRBJ2-1; without DNA, the TCRdb call of TRBD2 cannot be checked. This CDR3 region has 20 residues. In germline, CDR1 is SGHAT, CDR2 FQDESV (reference sequence). The CDR3 sequence is CASSRDFNPLKPQRRNEQFF.

The rearrangement uses TRBV13 and TRBJ2-1; TCRdb's assignment of TRBD2 cannot be checked, as there is no DNA. Germline V gene lookup returns CDR1 PRHDT and CDR2 FYEKMQ (reference sequence). The CDR3 runs to 15 residues. The CDR3 sequence: CASSLWGTLANEQFF.

V gene TRBV7-3 combines with J gene TRBJ1-1; no DNA is available, so the TRBD1 call from TCRdb remains unchecked. CDR1 is SGHTA, CDR2 FQGTGA, per germline. CDR3 length: 13 amino acids. The CDR3 region is CASSKPPGGEAFF.

The chain links TRBV6-1 to TRBJ1-3. This CDR3 spans 11 amino acids. Per germline, CDR1 MNHNS and CDR2 SASEGT. The CDR3 sequence is CAGRGGNTIYF.